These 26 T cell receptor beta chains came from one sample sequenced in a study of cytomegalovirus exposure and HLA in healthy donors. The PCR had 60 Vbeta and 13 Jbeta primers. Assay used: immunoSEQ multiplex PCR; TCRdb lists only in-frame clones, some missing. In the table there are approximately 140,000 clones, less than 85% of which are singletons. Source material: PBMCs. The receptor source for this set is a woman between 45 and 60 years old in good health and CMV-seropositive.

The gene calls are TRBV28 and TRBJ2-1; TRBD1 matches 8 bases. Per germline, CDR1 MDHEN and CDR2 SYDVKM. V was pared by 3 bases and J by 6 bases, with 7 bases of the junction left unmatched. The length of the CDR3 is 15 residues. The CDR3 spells CASSFPGQVVNEQFF. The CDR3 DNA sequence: TGTGCCAGCAGTTTCCCGGGACAGGTGGTCAATGAGCAGTTCTTC.

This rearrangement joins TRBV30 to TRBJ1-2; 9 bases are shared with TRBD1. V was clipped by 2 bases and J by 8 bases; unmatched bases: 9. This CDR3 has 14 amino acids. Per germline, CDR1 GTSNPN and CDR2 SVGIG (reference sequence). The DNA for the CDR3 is TGTGCCTGGAGTACCCCGGGACAGGGTGTCGGCTACACCTTC. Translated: CAWSTPGQGVGYTF. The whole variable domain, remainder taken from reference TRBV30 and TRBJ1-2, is SQTIHQWPATLVQPVGSPLSLECTVEGTSNPNLYWYRQAAGRGLQLLFYSVGIGQISSEVPQNLSASRPQDRQFILSSKKLLLSDSGFYLCAWSTPGQGVGYTFGSGTRLTVV.

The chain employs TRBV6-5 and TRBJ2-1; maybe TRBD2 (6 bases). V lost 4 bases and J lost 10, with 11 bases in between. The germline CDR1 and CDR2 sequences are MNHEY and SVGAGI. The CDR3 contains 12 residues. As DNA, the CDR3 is TGTGCCAGCAGTTGGCAAGGGAGGGAGCAGTTCTTC. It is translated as CASSWQGREQFF.

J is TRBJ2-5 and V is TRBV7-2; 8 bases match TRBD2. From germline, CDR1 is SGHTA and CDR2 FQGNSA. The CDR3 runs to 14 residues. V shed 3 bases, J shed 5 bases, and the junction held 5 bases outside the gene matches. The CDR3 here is CASSFGGALETQYF. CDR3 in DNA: TGTGCCAGCAGCTTCGGGGGGGCCCTTGAGACCCAGTACTTC.

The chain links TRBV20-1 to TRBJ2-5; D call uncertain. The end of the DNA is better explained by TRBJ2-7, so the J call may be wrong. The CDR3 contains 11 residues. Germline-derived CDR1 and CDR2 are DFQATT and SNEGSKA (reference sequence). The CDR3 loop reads CSAVLAYEQYF. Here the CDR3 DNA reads TGCAGTGCTGTCCTAGCCTACGAGCAGTACTTC.

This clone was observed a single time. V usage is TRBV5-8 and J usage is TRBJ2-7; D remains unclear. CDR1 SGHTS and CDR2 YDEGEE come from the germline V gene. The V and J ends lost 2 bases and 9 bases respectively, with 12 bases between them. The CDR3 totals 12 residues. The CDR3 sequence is CASSLVERGQYF. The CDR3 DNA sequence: TGTGCCAGCAGCTTAGTGGAGCGTGGGCAGTACTTC. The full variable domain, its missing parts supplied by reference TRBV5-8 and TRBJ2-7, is EAGVTQSPTHLIKTRGQQATLRCSPISGHTSVYWYQQALGLGLQFLLWYDEGEERNRGNFPPRFSGRQFPNYSSELNVNALELEDSALYLCASSLVERGQYFGPGTRLTVT.

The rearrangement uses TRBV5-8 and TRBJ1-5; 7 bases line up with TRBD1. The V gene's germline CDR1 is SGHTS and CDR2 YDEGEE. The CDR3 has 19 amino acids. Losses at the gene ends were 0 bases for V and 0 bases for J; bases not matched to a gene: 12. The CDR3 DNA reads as TGTGCCAGCAGCTTGGATATCGGGACAGAGATTTATAGCAATCAGCCCCAGCATTTT. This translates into CASSLDIGTEIYSNQPQHF.

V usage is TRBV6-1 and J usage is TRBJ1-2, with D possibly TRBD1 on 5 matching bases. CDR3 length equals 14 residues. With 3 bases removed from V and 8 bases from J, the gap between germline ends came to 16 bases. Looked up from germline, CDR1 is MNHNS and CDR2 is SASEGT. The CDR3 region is CASSDGSRVGGYTF. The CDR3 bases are TGTGCCAGCAGTGATGGGTCCAGGGTGGGGGGCTACACCTTC.

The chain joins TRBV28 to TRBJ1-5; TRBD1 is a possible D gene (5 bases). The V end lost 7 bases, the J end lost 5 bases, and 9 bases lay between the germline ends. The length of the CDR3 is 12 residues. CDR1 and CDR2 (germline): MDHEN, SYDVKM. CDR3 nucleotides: TGTGCCAGCACCCTCAGGGATCAGCCCCAGCATTTT. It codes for CASTLRDQPQHF.

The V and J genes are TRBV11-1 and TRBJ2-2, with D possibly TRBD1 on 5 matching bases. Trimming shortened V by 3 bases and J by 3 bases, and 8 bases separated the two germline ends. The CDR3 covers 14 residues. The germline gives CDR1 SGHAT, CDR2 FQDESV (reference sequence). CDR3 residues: CASSFSRDTGELFF. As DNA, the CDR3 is TGTGCCAGCAGCTTCTCCAGGGACACCGGGGAGCTGTTTTTT. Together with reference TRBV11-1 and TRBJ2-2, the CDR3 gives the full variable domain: EAEVAQSPRYKITEKSQAVAFWCDPISGHATLYWYRQILGQGPELLVQFQDESVVDDSQLPKDRFSAERLKGVDSTLKIQPAELGDSAMYLCASSFSRDTGELFFGEGSRLTVL.

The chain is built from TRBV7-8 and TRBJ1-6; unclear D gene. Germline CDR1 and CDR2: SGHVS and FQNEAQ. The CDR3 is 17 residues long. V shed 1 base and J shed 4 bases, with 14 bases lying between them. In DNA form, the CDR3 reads TGTGCCAGCAGCTTAGTGGGTACGAGGTATTATAATTCACCCCTCCACTTT. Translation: CASSLVGTRYYNSPLHF.

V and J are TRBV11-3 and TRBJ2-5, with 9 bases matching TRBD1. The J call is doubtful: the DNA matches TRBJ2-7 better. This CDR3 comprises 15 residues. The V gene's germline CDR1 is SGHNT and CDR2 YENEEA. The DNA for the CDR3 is TGTGCCAGCAGCTTAGCAGGACAGGGGCCCTACGAGCAGTACTTC. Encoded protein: CASSLAGQGPYEQYF.

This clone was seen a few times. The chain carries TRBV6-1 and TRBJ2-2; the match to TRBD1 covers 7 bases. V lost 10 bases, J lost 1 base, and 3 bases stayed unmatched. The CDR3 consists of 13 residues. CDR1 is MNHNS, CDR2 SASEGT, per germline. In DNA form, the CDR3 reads TGTGCCATCGCAGGGGGGAACACCGGGGAGCTGTTTTTT. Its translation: CAIAGGNTGELFF.

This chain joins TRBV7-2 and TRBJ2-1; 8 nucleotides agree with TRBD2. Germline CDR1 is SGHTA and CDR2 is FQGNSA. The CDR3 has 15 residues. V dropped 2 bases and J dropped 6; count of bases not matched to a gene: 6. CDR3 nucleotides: TGTGCCAGCAGCTTATTGGGACTAGTGCCCAATGAGCAGTTCTTC. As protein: CASSLLGLVPNEQFF.

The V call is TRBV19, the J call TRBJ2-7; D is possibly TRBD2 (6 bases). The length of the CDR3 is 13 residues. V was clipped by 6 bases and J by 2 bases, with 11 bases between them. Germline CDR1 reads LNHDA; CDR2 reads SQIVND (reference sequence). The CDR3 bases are TGTGCCAGTAGCAGGGACTTCGCCTACGAGCAGTACTTC. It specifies CASSRDFAYEQYF.

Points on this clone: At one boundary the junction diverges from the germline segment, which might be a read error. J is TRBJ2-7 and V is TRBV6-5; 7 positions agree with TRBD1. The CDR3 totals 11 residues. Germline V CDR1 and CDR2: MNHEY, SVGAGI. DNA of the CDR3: TGTGCCACCAAACGAGGGGGACAGTGGGACTTC. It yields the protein CATKRGGQWDF.

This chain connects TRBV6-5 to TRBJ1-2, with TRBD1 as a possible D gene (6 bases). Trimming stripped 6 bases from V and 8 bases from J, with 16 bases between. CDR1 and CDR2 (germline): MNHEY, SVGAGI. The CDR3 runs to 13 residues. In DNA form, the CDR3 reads TGTGCCAGCAGATCATCAGGGGTGCGGGGCTACACCTTC. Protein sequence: CASRSSGVRGYTF.

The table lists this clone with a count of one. CDR3 protein: CAWTRTNTGELFF. In nucleotides, the CDR3 is TGTGCCTGGACTAGGACGAACACCGGGGAGCTGTTTTTT. The genes are TRBV30 and TRBJ2-2; D not certain. This CDR3 region has 13 residues. V was cut by 4 bases and J by 0 bases, with 6 bases left in between. Germline CDR1 and CDR2: GTSNPN and SVGIG (reference sequence).

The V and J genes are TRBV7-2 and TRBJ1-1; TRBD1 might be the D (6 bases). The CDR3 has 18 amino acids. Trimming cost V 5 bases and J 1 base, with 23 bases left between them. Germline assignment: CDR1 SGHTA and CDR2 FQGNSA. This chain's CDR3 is CASSARGGVYGGNTEAFF. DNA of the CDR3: TGTGCCAGCAGCGCTAGAGGGGGGGTTTACGGTGGGAACACTGAAGCTTTCTTT.

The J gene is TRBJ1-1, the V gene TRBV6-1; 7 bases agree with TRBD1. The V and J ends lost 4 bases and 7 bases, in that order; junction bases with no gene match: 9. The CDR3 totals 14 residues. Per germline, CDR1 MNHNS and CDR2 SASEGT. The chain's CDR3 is CASSVPTGDVEAFF. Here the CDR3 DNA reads TGTGCCAGCAGTGTCCCTACAGGGGACGTTGAAGCTTTCTTT.

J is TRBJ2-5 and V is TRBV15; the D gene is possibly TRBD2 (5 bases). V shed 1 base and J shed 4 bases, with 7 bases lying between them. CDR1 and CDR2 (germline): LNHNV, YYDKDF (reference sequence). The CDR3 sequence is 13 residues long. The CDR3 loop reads CATSRGETETQYF. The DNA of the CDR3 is TGTGCCACCAGCAGAGGGGAGACAGAGACCCAGTACTTC.

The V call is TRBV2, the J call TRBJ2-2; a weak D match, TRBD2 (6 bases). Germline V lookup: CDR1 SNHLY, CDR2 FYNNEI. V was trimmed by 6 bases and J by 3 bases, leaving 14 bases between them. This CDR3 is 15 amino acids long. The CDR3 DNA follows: TGTGCCAGCAGCAAGGTCCGCGGGGACACCGGGGAGCTGTTTTTT. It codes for CASSKVRGDTGELFF. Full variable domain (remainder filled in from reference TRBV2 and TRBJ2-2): EPEVTQTPSHQVTQMGQEVILRCVPISNHLYFYWYRQILGQKVEFLVSFYNNEISEKSEIFDDQFSVERPDGSNFTLKIRSTKLEDSAMYFCASSKVRGDTGELFFGEGSRLTVL.

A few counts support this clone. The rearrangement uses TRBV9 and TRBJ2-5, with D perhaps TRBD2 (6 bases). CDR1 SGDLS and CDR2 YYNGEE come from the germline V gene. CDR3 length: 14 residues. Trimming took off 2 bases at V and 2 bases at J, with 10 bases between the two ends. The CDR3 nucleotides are TGTGCCAGCAGCGTGGGGGGATTTCAAGAGACCCAGTACTTC. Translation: CASSVGGFQETQYF.

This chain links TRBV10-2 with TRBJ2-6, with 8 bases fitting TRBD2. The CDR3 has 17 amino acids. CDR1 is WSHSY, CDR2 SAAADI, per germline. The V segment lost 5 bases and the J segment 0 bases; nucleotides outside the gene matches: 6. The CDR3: CASSPNSGVSGANVLTF. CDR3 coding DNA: TGCGCCAGCAGTCCCAATAGCGGGGTCTCTGGGGCCAACGTCCTGACTTTC.

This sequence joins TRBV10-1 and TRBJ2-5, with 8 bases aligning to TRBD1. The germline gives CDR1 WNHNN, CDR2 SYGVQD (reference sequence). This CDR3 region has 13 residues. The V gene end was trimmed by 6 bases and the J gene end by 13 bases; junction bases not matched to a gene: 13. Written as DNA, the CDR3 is TGCGCCAGCAGAGGTCCCGGGACAGGAAGTGCGTACTTC. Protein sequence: CASRGPGTGSAYF.

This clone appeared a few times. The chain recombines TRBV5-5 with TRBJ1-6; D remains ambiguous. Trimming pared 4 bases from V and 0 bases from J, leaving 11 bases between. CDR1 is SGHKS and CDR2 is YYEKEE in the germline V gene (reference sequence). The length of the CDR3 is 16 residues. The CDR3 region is CASSQTRSSYNSPLHF. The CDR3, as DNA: TGTGCCAGCAGCCAGACCCGGAGCTCCTATAATTCACCCCTCCACTTT.